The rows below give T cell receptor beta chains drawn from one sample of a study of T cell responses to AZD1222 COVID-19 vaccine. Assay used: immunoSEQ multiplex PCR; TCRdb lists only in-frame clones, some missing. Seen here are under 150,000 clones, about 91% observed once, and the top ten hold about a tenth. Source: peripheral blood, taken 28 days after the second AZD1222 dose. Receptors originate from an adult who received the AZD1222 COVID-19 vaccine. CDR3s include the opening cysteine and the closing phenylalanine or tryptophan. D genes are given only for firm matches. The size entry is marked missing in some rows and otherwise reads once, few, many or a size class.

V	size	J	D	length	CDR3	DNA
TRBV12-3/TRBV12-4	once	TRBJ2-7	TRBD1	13	CASSFGTAYEQYF	TGTGCCAGCAGTTTCGGGACAGCCTACGAGCAGTACTTC
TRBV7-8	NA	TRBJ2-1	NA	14	CASSLTEAYNEQFF	TGTGCCAGCAGCTTAACGGAGGCCTACAATGAGCAGTTCTTC
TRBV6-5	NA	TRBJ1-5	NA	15	CASRGRAYSNQPQHF	TGTGCCAGCAGGGGGCGGGCTTATAGCAATCAGCCCCAGCATTTT
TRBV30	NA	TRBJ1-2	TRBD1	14	CAWTLARTGEGYTF	TGTGCCTGGACCCTAGCCCGGACAGGGGAAGGCTACACCTTC
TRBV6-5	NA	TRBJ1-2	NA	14	CASRSLGANYGYTF	TGTGCCAGCAGGTCTTTGGGGGCTAACTATGGCTACACCTTC
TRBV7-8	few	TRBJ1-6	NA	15	CASSLGRGKYSPLHF	TGTGCCAGCAGCTTAGGAAGGGGAAAATATTCACCCCTCCACTTT
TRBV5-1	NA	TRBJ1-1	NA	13	CASGAGAGTEAFF	TGCGCCAGCGGAGCGGGGGCTGGCACTGAAGCTTTCTTT
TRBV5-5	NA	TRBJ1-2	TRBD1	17	CASSRGTGGSRNYGYTF	TGTGCCAGCAGCAGAGGGACAGGTGGGAGTCGTAACTATGGCTACACCTTC
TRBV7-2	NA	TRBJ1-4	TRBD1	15	CASSTDRAANEKLFF	TGTGCCAGCAGCACCGACAGGGCTGCTAATGAAAAACTGTTTTTT
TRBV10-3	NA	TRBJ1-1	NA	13	CAISDRGNTEAFF	TGTGCCATCAGTGACAGGGGGAACACTGAAGCTTTCTTT
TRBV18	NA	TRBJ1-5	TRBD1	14	CASSGTGPNQPQHF	TGTGCCAGCTCCGGGACAGGGCCCAATCAGCCCCAGCATTTT
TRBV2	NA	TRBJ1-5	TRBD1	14	CASSEGRGNQPQHF	TGTGCCAGCAGTGAGGGCAGGGGGAATCAGCCCCAGCATTTT
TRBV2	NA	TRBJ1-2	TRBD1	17	CASSEPRDREDSDGYTF	TGTGCCAGCAGTGAACCCCGGGACAGGGAGGATTCGGATGGCTACACCTTC
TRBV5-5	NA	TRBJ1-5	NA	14	CASSFRGVDQPQHF	TGTGCCAGCAGCTTCCGAGGGGTGGATCAGCCCCAGCATTTT
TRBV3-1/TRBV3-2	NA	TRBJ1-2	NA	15	CASSQGTLYRDGYTF	TGTGCCAGCAGCCAAGGGACACTATACAGGGATGGCTACACCTTC
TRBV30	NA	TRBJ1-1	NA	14	CAWSVLGVNTEAFF	TGTGCCTGGAGTGTTTTGGGAGTGAACACTGAAGCTTTCTTT
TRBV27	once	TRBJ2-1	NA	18	CASSGKGGSIVSYNEQFF	TGTGCCAGCAGTGGAAAAGGGGGAAGTATCGTTTCCTACAATGAGCAGTTCTTC
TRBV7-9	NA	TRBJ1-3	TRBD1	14	CASSSGTVRNTIYF	TGTGCCAGCAGCTCCGGGACAGTCAGAAACACCATATATTTT
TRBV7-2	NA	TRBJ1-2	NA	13	CASSYGGIYGYTF	TGTGCCAGCAGCTACGGCGGGATCTATGGCTACACCTTC
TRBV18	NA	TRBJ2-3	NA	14	CASSPREQTDTQYF	TGTGCCAGCTCACCCCGGGAGCAGACAGATACGCAGTATTTT
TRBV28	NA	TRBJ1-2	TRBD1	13	CASSSGQVYGYTF	TGTGCCAGCAGTTCTGGACAGGTCTATGGCTACACCTTC
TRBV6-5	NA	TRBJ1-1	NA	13	CASTLQRSTEAFF	TGTGCCAGCACCCTACAAAGGAGCACTGAAGCTTTCTTT
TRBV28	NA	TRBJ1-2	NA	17	CASSQDPRRNPFLGYTF	TGTGCCAGCAGTCAAGACCCCCGGAGAAACCCTTTTTTGGGCTACACCTTC
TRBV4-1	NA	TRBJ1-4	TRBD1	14	CASEGTGDNEKLFF	TGCGCCAGCGAGGGGACAGGGGATAATGAAAAACTGTTTTTT
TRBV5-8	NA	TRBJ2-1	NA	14	CASSLQGSNNEQFF	TGTGCCAGCAGCTTACAGGGTTCGAACAATGAGCAGTTCTTC
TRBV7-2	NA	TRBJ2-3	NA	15	CASSPSLQDTDTQYF	TGTGCCAGCAGCCCGTCCCTCCAAGACACAGATACGCAGTATTTT
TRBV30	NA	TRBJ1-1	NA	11	CAWSVWPRAFF	TGTGCCTGGAGTGTATGGCCGAGAGCTTTCTTT
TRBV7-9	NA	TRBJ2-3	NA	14	CASSLVGSTDTQYF	TGTGCCAGCAGCTTAGTAGGCAGCACAGATACGCAGTATTTT
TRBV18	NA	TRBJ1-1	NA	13	CASSLIRDTEAFF	TGTGCCAGCTCACTTATCAGGGACACTGAAGCTTTCTTT
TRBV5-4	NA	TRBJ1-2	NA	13	CASSYDRDYGYTF	TGTGCCAGCAGCTACGACAGAGACTATGGCTACACCTTC
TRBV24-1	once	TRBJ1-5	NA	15	CATSDGGSSNQPQHF	TGTGCCACCAGTGATGGAGGATCTAGCAATCAGCCCCAGCATTTT
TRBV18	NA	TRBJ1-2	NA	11	CASSVDGMDTF	TGTGCCAGCTCAGTGGACGGGATGGATACCTTC
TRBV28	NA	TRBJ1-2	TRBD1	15	CASIQGGSYGYGYTF	TGTGCCAGCATCCAGGGGGGGTCCTACGGCTATGGCTACACCTTC